This TCR beta chain was recovered during a study of Graves' ophthalmopathy and Graves' hyperthyroidism. Investigators amplified TCR beta CDR3 regions from RNA transcripts. The authors performed first-round RT-PCR with HTBI primers and then a second-round multiplex PCR. Each CDR3 protein gets one entry after TCRdb re-called the multiplex PCR reads with MiXCR. The sample has almost 750,000 distinct CDR3 sequences, around 40% seen once. Findings and caveats of the study: A classifier, a 13-signature model, separated ophthalmopathy from stable hyperthyroidism with more than 85% sensitivity and about 81% specificity.

Remarks on this clonotype: No antigen is known for it.

The V gene's germline CDR1 is MDHEN and CDR2 SYDVKM. This CDR3 comprises 16 residues. V gave up 3 bases and J gave up 3 bases; unmatched junction bases: 9. The sequenced material came from peripheral blood. The chain recombines TRBV28 with TRBJ2-7; 9 bases map to TRBD2. This clonotype originated in an adult man with Graves' ophthalmopathy. The CDR3 DNA reads TGTGCCAGCAGTTTCGCAGCGGGGGGACTCGACTACGAGCAGTACTTC. Amino acid sequence: CASSFAAGGLDYEQYF. The full variable domain, completed using reference TRBV28 and TRBJ2-7, is DVKVTQSSRYLVKRTGEKVFLECVQDMDHENMFWYRQDPGLGLRLIYFSYDVKMKEKGDIPEGYSVSREKKERFSLILESASTNQTSMYLCASSFAAGGLDYEQYFGPGTRLTVT.